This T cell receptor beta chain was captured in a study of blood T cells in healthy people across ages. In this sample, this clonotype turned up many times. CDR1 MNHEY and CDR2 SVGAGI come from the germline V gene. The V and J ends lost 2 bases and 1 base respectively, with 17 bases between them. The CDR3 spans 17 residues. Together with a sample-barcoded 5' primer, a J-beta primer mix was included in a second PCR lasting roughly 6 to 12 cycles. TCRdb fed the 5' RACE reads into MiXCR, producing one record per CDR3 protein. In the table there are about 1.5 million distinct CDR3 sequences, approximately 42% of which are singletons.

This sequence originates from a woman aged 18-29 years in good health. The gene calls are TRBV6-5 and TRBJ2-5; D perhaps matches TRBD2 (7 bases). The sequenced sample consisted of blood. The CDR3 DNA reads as TGTGCCAGCAGTTACAGATCGGGTGCGGGGGCCCAAGAGACCCAGTACTTC. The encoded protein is CASSYRSGAGAQETQYF.